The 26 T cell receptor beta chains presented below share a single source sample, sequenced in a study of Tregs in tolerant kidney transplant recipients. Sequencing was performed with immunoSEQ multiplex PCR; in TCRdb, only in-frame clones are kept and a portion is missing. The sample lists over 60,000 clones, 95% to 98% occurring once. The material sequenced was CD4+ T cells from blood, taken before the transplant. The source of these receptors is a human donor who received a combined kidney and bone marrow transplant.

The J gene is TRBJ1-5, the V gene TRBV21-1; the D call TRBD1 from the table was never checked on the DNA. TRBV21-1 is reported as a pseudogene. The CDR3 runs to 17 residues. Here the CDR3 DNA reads TGTGCCAGCAGCATACCCCCAGGACAGGGCCGAAGGCAGCCCCAGCATTTT. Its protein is CASSIPPGQGRRQPQHF.

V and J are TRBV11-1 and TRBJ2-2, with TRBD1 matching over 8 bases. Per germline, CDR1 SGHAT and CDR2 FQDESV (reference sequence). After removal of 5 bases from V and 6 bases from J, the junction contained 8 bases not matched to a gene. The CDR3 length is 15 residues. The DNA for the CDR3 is TGTGCCAGCAGCGAACAGGGGGTAGATTCCGGGGAGCTGTTTTTT. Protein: CASSEQGVDSGELFF.

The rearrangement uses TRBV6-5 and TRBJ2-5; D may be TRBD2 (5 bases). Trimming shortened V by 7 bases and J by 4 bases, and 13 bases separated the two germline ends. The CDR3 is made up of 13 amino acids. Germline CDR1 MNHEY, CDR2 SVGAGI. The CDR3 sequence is CASKGDGVETQYF. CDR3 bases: TGTGCCAGCAAGGGAGACGGGGTAGAGACCCAGTACTTC.

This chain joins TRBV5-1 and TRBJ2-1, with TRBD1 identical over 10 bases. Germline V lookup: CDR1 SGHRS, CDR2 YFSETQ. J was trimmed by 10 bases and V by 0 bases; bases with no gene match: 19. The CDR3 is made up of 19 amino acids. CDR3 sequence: CASSLAKPRDRGLYKEQFF. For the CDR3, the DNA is TGCGCCAGCAGCTTGGCCAAACCCCGGGACAGGGGACTTTATAAAGAGCAGTTCTTC.

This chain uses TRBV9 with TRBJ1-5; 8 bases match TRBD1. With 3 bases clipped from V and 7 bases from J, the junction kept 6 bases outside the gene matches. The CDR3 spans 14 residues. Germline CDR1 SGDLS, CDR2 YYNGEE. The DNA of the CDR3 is TGTGCCAGCAGCGCCGACAGGGGTGGACAGCCCCAGCATTTT. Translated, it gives CASSADRGGQPQHF.

CDR3 coding DNA: TGCGCCAGCAGGACGGGACAGGGGGCGATACGAAAAGAGACCCAGTACTTC. It encodes CASRTGQGAIRKETQYF. This chain links TRBV5-1 with TRBJ2-5, with 12 bases fitting TRBD1. Unmatched junction bases numbered 11, after V lost 5 bases and J lost 3 bases. This CDR3 has 17 residues. The germline V gene has CDR1 SGHRS and CDR2 YFSETQ.

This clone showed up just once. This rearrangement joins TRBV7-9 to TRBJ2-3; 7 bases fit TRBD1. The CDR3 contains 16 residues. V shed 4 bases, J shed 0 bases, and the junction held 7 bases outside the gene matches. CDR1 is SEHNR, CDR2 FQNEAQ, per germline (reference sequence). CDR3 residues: CASSSTPGQSTDTQYF. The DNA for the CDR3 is TGTGCCAGCAGCTCGACGCCGGGACAGAGCACAGATACGCAGTATTTT.

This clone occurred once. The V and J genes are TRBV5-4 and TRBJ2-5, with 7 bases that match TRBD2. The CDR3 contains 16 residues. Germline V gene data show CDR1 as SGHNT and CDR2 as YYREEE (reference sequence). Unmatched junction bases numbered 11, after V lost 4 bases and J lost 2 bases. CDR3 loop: CASSSQGGSRQETQYF. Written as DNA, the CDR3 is TGTGCCAGCAGCAGTCAGGGCGGGAGCCGGCAAGAGACCCAGTACTTC.

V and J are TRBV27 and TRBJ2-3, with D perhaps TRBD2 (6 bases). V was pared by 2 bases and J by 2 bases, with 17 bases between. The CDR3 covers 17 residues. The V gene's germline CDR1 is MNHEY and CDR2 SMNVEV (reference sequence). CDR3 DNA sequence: TGTGCCAGCAGTTTAAGCGGACGGTCGGGACTCACAGATACGCAGTATTTT. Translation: CASSLSGRSGLTDTQYF.

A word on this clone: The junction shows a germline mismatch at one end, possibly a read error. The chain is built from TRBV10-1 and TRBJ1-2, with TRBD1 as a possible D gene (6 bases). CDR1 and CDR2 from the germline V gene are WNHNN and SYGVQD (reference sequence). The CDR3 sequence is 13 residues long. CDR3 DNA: TGCGCCAGCAGTCGCAGGGGTAGCTATGGCCACACCTTC. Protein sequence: CASSRRGSYGHTF.

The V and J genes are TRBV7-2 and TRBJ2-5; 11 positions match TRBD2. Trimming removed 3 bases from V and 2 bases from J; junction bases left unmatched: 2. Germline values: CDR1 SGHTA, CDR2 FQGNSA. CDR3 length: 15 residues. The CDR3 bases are TGTGCCAGCAGCTTTACTAGCGGGAGACAAGAGACCCAGTACTTC. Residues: CASSFTSGRQETQYF. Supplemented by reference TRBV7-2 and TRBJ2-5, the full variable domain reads GAGVSQSPSNKVTEKGKDVELRCDPISGHTALYWYRQSLGQGLEFLIYFQGNSAPDKSGLPSDRFSAERTGGSVSTLTIQRTQQEDSAVYLCASSFTSGRQETQYFGPGTRLLVL.

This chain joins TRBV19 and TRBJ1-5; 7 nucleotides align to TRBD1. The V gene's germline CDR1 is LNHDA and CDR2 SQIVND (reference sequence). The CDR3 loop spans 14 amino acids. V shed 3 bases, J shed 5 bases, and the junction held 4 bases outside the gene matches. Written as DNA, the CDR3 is TGTGCCAGTAGTATGTTAAGGGGGCATCAGCCCCAGCATTTT. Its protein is CASSMLRGHQPQHF.

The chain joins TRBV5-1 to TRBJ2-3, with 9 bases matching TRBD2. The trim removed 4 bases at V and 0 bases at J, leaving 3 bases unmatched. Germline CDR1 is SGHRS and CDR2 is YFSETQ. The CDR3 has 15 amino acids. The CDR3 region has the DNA TGCGCCAGCAGCCTTAGCGGGAGTAGCACAGATACGCAGTATTTT. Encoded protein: CASSLSGSSTDTQYF. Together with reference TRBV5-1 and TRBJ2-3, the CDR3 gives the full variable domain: KAGVTQTPRYLIKTRGQQVTLSCSPISGHRSVSWYQQTPGQGLQFLFEYFSETQRNKGNFPGRFSGRQFSNSRSEMNVSTLELGDSALYLCASSLSGSSTDTQYFGPGTRLTVL.

CDR3 in amino acids: CASSRDRINYGYTF. CDR3 bases: TGTGCCAGCAGTCGGGACAGGATAAACTATGGCTACACCTTC. The rearrangement links TRBV27 to TRBJ1-2; TRBD1 matches at 8 bases. The CDR3 runs to 14 residues. Trimming cost V 5 bases and J 2 bases; bases outside gene matches: 4. Per germline, CDR1 MNHEY and CDR2 SMNVEV (reference sequence).

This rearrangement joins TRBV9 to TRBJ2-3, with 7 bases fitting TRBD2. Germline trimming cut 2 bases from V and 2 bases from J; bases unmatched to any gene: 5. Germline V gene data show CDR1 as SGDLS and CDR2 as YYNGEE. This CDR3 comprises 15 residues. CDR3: CASSVGGDNTDTQYF. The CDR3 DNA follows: TGTGCCAGCAGCGTGGGGGGGGATAACACAGATACGCAGTATTTT.

CDR3 sequence: CASSQQGASGYTF. The CDR3 DNA follows: TGTGCCAGCAGCCAACAGGGGGCCTCCGGCTACACCTTC. The chain carries TRBV6-5 and TRBJ1-2; 9 nucleotides match TRBD1. V was pared by 6 bases and J by 8 bases, with 7 bases of the junction left unmatched. This CDR3 region has 13 residues. Germline assignment: CDR1 MNHEY and CDR2 SVGAGI.

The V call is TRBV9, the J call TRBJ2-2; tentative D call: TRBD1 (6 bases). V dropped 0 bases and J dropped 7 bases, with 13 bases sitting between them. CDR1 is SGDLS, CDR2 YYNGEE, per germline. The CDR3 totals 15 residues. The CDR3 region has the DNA TGTGCCAGCAGCGTAGGCAGGGGAGTCGGCGGGGAGCTGTTTTTT. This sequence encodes CASSVGRGVGGELFF.

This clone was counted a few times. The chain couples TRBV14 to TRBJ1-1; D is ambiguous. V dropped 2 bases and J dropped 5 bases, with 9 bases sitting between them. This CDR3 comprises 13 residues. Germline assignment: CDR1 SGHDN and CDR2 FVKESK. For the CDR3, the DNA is TGTGCCAGCAGCCAAAGTACGCGGACTGAAGCTTTCTTT. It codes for CASSQSTRTEAFF.

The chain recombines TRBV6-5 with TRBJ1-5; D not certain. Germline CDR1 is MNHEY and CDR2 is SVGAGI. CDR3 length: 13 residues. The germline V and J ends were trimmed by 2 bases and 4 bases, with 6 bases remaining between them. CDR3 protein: CASSYIPNQPQHF. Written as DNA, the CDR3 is TGTGCCAGCAGTTACATCCCTAATCAGCCCCAGCATTTT.

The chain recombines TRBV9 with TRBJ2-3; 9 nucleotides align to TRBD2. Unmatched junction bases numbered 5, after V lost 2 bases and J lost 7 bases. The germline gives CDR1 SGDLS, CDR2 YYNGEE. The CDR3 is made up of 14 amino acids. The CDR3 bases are TGTGCCAGCAGCGTGGGGACTAGCCAGCATACGCAGTATTTT. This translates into CASSVGTSQHTQYF. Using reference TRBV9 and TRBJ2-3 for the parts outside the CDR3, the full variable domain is DSGVTQTPKHLITATGQRVTLRCSPRSGDLSVYWYQQSLDQGLQFLIQYYNGEERAKGNILERFSAQQFPDLHSELNLSSLELGDSALYFCASSVGTSQHTQYFGPGTRLTVL.

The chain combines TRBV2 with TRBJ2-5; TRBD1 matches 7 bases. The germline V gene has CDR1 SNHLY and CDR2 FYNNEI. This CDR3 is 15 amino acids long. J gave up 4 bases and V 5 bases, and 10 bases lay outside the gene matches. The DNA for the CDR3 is TGTGCCAGCAGTTCCCTGGACAGGTTCCTAGAGACCCAGTACTTC. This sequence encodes CASSSLDRFLETQYF.

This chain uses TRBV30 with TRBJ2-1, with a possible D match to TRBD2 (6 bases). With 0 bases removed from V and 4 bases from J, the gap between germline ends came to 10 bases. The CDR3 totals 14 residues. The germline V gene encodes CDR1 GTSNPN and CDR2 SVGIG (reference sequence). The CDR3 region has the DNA TGTGCCTGGAGTGTAATTGGGGGGTACAATGAGCAGTTCTTC. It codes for CAWSVIGGYNEQFF.

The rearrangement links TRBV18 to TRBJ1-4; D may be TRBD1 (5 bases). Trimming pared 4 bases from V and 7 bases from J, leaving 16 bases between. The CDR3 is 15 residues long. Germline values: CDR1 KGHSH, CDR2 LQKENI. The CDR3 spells CASSLSGQVGEKLFF. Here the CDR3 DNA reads TGTGCCAGCTCACTCTCAGGACAAGTGGGTGAAAAACTGTTTTTT.

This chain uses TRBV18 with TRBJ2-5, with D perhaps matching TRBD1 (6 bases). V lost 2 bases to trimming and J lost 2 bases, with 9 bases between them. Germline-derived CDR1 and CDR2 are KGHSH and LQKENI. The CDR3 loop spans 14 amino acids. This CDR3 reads CASSPTTGQETQYF. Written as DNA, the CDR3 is TGTGCCAGCTCACCAACCACAGGGCAAGAGACCCAGTACTTC.

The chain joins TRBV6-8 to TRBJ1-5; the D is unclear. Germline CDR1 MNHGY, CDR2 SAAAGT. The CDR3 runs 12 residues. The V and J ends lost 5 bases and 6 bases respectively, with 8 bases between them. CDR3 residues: CASSRQIQPQHF. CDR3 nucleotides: TGTGCCAGCAGTCGACAAATTCAGCCCCAGCATTTT.

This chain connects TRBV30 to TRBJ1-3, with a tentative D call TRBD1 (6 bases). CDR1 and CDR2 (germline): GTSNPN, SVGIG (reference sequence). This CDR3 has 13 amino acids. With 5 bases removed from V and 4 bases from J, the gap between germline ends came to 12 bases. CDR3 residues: CAWSGQLGNTIYF. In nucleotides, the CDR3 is TGTGCCTGGTCGGGACAACTAGGAAACACCATATATTTT.